The T cell receptor beta chain described here comes from a study of shared clonotypes between healthy human individuals. Study-level points and caveats: The sole specimen, blood, was sampled, and tissue repertoires likely differ.

This CDR3 spans 13 amino acids. The V and J ends lost 9 bases and 6 bases respectively, with 16 bases between them. Per the germline V gene, CDR1 is MDHEN and CDR2 is SYDVKM. On this clone: Its antigen is unknown.

Here immunoSEQ multiplex PCR was the method, and the copy in TCRdb shows in-frame clones only, minus some. This table holds a few hundred thousand clones, around three quarters found once. This sequence was found in a woman in her forties in good health. Some clones in this sample may be carry-over from other donors' samples. Sample: PBMCs. The rearrangement uses TRBV28 and TRBJ2-3; D remains ambiguous. The CDR3 DNA sequence: TGTGCCAGTACCTCACCGGGCTCGGATACGCAGTATTTT. It codes for CASTSPGSDTQYF.